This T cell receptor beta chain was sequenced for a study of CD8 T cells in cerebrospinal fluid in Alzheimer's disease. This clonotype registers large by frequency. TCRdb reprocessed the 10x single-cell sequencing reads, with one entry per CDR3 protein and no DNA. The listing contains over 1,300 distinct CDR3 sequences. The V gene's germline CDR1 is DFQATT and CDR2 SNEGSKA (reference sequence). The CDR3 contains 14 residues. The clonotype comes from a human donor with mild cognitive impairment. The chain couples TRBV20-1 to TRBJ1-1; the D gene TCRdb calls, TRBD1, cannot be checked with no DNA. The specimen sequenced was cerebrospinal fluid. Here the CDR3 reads CSARGSPGTTEAFF.